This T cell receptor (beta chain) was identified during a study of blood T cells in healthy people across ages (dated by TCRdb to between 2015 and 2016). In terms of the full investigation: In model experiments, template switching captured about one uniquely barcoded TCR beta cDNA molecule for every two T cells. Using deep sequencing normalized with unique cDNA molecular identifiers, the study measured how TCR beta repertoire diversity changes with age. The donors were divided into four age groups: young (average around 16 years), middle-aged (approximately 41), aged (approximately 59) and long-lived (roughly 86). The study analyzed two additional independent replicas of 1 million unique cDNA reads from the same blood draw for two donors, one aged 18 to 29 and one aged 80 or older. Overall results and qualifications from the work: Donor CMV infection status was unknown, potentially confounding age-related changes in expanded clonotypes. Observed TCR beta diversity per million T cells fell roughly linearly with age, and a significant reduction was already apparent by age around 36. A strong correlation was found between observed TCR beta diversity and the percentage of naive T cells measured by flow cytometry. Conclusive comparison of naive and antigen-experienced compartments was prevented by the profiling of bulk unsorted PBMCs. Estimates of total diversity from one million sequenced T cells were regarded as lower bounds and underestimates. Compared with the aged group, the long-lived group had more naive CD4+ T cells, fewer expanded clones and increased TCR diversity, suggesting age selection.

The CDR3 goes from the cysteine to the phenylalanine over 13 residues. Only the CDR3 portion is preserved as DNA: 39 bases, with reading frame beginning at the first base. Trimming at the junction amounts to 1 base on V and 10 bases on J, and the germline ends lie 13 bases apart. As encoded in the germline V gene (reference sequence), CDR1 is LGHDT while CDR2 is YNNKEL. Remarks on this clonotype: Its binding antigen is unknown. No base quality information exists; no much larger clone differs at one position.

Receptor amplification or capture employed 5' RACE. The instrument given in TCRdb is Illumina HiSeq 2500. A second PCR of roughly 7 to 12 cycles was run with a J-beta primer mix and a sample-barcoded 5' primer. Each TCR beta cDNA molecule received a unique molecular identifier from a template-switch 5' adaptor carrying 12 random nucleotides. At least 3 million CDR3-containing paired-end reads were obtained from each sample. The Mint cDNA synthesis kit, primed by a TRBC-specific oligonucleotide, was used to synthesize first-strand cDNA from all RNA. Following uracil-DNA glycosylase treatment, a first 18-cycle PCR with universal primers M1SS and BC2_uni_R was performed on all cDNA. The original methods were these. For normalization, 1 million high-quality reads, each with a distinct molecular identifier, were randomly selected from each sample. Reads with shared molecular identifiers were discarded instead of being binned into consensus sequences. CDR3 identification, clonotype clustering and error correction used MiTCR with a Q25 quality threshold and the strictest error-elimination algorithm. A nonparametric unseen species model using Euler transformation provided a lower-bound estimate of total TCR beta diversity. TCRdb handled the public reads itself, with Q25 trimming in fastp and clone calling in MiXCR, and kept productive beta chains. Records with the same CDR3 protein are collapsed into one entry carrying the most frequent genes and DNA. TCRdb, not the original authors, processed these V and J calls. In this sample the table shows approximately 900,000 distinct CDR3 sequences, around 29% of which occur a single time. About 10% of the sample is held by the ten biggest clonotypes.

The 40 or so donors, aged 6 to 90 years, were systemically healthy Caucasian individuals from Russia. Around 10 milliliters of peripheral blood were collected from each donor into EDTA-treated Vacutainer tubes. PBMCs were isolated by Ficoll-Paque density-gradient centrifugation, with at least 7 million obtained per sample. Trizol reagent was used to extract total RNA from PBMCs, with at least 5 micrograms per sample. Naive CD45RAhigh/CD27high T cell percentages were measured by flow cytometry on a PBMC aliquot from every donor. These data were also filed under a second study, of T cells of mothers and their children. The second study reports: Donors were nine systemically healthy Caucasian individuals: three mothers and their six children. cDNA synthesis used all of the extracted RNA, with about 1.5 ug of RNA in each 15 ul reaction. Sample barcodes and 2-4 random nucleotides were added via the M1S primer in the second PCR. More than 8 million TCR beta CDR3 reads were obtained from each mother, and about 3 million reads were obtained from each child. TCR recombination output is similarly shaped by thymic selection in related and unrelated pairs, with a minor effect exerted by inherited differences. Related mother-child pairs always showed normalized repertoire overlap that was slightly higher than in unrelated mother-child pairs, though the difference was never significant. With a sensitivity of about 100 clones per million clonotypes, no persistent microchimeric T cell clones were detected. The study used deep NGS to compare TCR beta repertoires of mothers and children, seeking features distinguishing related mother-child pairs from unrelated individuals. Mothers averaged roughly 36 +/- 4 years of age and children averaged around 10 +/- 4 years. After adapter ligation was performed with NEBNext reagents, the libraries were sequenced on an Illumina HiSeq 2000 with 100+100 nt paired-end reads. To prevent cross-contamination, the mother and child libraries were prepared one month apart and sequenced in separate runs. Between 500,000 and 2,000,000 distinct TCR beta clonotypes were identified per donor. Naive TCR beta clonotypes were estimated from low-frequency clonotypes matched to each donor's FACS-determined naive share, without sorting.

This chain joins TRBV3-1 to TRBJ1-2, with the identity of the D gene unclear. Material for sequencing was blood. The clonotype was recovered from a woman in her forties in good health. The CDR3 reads CASSQVSGGHYTF. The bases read TGTGCCAGCAGCCAAGTTAGTGGCGGCCACTACACCTTC.